Below are 9 T cell receptor beta chains sequenced from a single sample in a study of T cell repertoires in cytomegalovirus infection. In TCRdb, the reads were re-called with MiXCR into one record per CDR3 protein. Among fewer than 400,000 distinct CDR3 sequences listed, about a sixth were seen once. Sequenced input: PBMCs. Every receptor here comes from a human donor in good health (CMV status not recorded). Some clones in this sample may be carry-over from other donors' samples.

Points on this clonotype: A read error is possible here, since a much larger clone lies one base away. The CDR3 nucleotides are TGTGCCAGCAGCTTCGGGGGGAAGAACACTGAAGCTTTCTTT. Amino acids: CASSFGGKNTEAFF. V is TRBV7-2 and J is TRBJ1-1; tentative D call: TRBD1 (5 bases). CDR1 SGHTA and CDR2 FQGNSA come from the germline V gene. V was cut by 3 bases and J by 1 base, with 9 bases left in between. The CDR3 runs 14 residues.

In its sample, this clonotype was seen many times. This rearrangement joins TRBV7-9 to TRBJ1-1; no clear D gene. The germline V and J ends were trimmed by 4 bases and 3 bases, with 12 bases remaining between them. From germline, CDR1 is SEHNR and CDR2 FQNEAQ (reference sequence). CDR3 length: 14 amino acids. The CDR3 DNA is TGTGCCAGCAGCTCGGGAGTACCCTACACTGAAGCTTTCTTT. This codes for CASSSGVPYTEAFF.

The table lists this clonotype with many counts. This sequence joins TRBV4-1 and TRBJ1-1, with a weak D call TRBD1 (6 bases). The CDR3 covers 14 residues. Germline values: CDR1 MGHRA, CDR2 YSYEKL. V dropped 3 bases and J dropped 1 base, with 9 bases sitting between them. The CDR3 DNA follows: TGCGCCAGCAGCCAGATGACAGGGAACACTGAAGCTTTCTTT. It codes for CASSQMTGNTEAFF.

The chain employs TRBV7-2 and TRBJ2-7; tentatively, D is TRBD2 (6 bases). Germline assignment: CDR1 SGHTA and CDR2 FQGNSA. V shed 5 bases and J shed 0 bases, with 14 bases lying between them. The CDR3 is 15 amino acids. The CDR3 DNA sequence: TGTGCCAGCAGCCCCCGGGACTTAAACTCCTACGAGCAGTACTTC. Residues: CASSPRDLNSYEQYF.

This chain connects TRBV20-1 to TRBJ2-5; a weak D match, TRBD2 (7 bases). The length of the CDR3 is 13 residues. Trimming shortened V by 0 bases and J by 8 bases, and 13 bases separated the two germline ends. Germline assignment: CDR1 DFQATT and CDR2 SNEGSKA (reference sequence). The DNA for the CDR3 is TGCAGTGCTAGAGAGGAGGGGGGGGGAACCCAGTACTTC. Translated: CSAREEGGGTQYF.

This clonotype showed up many times. The chain recombines TRBV11-2 with TRBJ1-4; 9 bases align to TRBD1. CDR3 size: 15 residues. Germline-derived CDR1 and CDR2 are SGHAT and FQNNGV. Trimming at V came to 6 bases and at J to 8 bases, leaving 10 bases not matched to a gene. In DNA form, the CDR3 reads TGTGCCAGCAGGGCCCCGGGACAGGGTTTGGAAAAACTGTTTTTT. The encoded protein is CASRAPGQGLEKLFF.

This clonotype was seen a handful of times. The chain recombines TRBV7-2 with TRBJ2-2; no firm D call. The germline CDR1 and CDR2 sequences are SGHTA and FQGNSA. V was pared by 1 base and J by 4 bases, with 10 bases between. The CDR3 is made up of 15 amino acids. DNA for the CDR3: TGTGCCAGCAGCTTAGTGTCCAGTCGCACCGGGGAGCTGTTTTTT. The encoded protein is CASSLVSSRTGELFF.

In its sample, this clonotype was seen a few times. The V and J genes are TRBV7-8 and TRBJ2-1; 13 nucleotides align to TRBD2. CDR3 length equals 16 residues. With V trimmed by 6 bases and J by 7 bases, 9 bases remained unmatched. Germline values: CDR1 SGHVS, CDR2 FQNEAQ. The CDR3 protein is CASRQVLAGGPNEQFF. CDR3 coding DNA: TGTGCCAGCAGACAAGTACTAGCGGGAGGGCCGAATGAGCAGTTCTTC. The full variable domain, its missing parts supplied by reference TRBV7-8 and TRBJ2-1, is GAGVSQSPRYKVAKRGQDVALRCDPISGHVSLFWYQQALGQGPEFLTYFQNEAQLDKSGLPSDRFFAERPEGSVSTLKIQRTQQEDSAVYLCASRQVLAGGPNEQFFGPGTRLTVL.

This clonotype was detected many times. The chain couples TRBV7-6 to TRBJ2-7; D is ambiguous. Germline CDR1 and CDR2: SGHVS and FNYEAQ. The CDR3 contains 13 residues. Trimming stripped 5 bases from V and 6 bases from J, with 14 bases between. As DNA, the CDR3 is TGTGCCAGCAGCCTGTCTCAGGCAGCCGAGCAGTACTTC. Translating it yields CASSLSQAAEQYF.